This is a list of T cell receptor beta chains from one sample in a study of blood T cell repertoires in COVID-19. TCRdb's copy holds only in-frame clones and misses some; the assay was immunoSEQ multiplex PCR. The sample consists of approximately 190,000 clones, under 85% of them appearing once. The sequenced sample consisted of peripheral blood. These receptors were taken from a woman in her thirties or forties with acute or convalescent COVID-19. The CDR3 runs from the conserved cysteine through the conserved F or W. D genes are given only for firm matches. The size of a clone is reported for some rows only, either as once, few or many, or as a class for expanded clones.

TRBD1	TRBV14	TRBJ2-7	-	CASSHDRGPEQYF	TGTGCCAGCAGCCATGACAGGGGTCCCGAGCAGTACTTC
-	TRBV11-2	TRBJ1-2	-	CASSPVRTTNYGYTF	TGTGCCAGCAGCCCCGTGAGGACTACTAACTATGGCTACACCTTC
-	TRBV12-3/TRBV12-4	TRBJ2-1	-	CASSRYIEQFF	TGTGCCAGCAGCCGGTATATCGAGCAGTTCTTC
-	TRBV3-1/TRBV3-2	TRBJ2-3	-	CASSQGLVSGGTDTQYF	TGTGCCAGCAGCCAAGGGTTGGTAAGCGGAGGCACAGATACGCAGTATTTT
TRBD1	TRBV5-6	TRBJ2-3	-	CASSRTGVGTDTQYF	TGTGCCAGCAGCAGAACAGGGGTTGGCACAGATACGCAGTATTTT
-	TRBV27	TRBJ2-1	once	CASGRRSNEQFF	TGTGCCAGCGGGAGGCGATCCAATGAGCAGTTCTTC
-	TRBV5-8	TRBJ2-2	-	CASSLYAGELFF	TGTGCCAGCAGCTTGTATGCCGGGGAGCTGTTTTTT
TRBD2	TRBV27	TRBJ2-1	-	CASSLAGGPGFF	TGTGCCAGCAGTCTAGCGGGGGGGCCCGGGTTCTTC
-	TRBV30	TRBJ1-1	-	CAWEGGVVWTEAFF	TGTGCCTGGGAGGGAGGGGTTGTATGGACTGAAGCTTTCTTT
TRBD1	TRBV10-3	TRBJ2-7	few	CAISTRQGQVQYF	TGTGCCATCAGCACACGACAGGGTCAGGTGCAGTACTTC
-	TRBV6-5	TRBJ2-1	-	CASTGALNEQFF	TGTGCCAGCACTGGGGCGCTTAATGAGCAGTTCTTC
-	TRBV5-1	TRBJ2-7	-	CASSLVSGSYEQYF	TGCGCCAGCAGCTTGGTTTCAGGGTCCTACGAGCAGTACTTC
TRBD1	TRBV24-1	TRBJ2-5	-	CATSDLQGTEETQYF	TGTGCCACCAGTGATTTGCAAGGGACAGAAGAGACCCAGTACTTC
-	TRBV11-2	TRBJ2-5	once	CASSPRTVGGETQYF	TGTGCCAGCAGCCCCCGGACAGTGGGGGGGGAGACCCAGTACTTC
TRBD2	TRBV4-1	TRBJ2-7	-	CASSQEGGLAGVWSLYEQYF	TGCGCCAGCAGCCAAGAGGGGGGACTAGCGGGAGTTTGGTCCCTCTACGAGCAGTACTTC
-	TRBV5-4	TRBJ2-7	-	CASSLTDNAYEQYF	TGTGCCAGCAGCTTGACCGACAATGCCTACGAGCAGTACTTC
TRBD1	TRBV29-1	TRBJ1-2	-	CSVPYWDREASWGYTF	TGCAGCGTTCCATATTGGGACAGGGAAGCCTCATGGGGCTACACCTTC
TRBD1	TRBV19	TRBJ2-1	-	CASRENPGQGRGDGNEQFF	TGTGCCAGTAGGGAAAACCCGGGACAGGGTAGGGGGGACGGCAATGAGCAGTTCTTC
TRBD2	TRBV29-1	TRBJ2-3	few	CSVQGTSGGTDTQYF	TGCAGCGTTCAAGGGACTAGCGGGGGCACAGATACGCAGTATTTT
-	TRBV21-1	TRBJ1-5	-	CASKYDRVGQPQHF	TGTGCCAGTAAATACGACAGGGTTGGTCAGCCCCAGCATTTT
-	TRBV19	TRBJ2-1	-	CASSIGQARSSYNEQFF	TGTGCCAGTAGTATAGGACAGGCCCGAAGCTCCTACAATGAGCAGTTCTTC
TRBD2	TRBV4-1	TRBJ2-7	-	CASSQGSGGGYEQYF	TGCGCCAGCAGCCAGGGATCTGGGGGGGGTTACGAGCAGTACTTC
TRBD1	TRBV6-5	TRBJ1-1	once	CASRSTGSAEAFF	TGTGCCAGCAGATCGACAGGGTCGGCTGAAGCTTTCTTT
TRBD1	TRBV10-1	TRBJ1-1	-	CASSFGQGAEAFF	TGCGCCAGCAGTTTTGGACAGGGGGCTGAAGCTTTCTTT
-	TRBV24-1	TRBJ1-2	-	CATSGRESNYGYTF	TGTGCCACCAGTGGAAGGGAGTCTAACTATGGCTACACCTTC
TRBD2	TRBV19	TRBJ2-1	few	CASSIASGRMSYNEQFF	TGTGCCAGTAGTATCGCCAGCGGGAGGATGTCCTACAATGAGCAGTTCTTC
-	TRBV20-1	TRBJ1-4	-	CSASSSGPELFF	TGCAGTGCTAGTTCGTCAGGGCCCGAACTGTTTTTT
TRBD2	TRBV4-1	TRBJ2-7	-	CASSPELAAYEQYF	TGCGCCAGCAGCCCCGAACTAGCGGCCTACGAGCAGTACTTC
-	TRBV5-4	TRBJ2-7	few	CASSLGKGGRNEQYF	TGTGCCAGCAGCTTAGGAAAAGGGGGTCGGAACGAGCAGTACTTC
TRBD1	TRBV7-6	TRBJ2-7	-	CASSSVQGASYEQYF	TGTGCCAGCAGCTCAGTGCAGGGGGCTTCCTACGAGCAGTACTTC
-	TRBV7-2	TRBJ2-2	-	CASSLSTDTGELFF	TGTGCCAGCAGCTTGAGTACCGACACCGGGGAGCTGTTTTTT
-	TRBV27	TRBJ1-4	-	CASSLWGKGVANEKLFF	TGTGCCAGCAGTTTATGGGGGAAGGGGGTAGCTAATGAAAAACTGTTTTTT
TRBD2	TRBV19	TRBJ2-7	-	CASSHGTSGSYEQYF	TGTGCCAGTAGCCACGGGACTAGCGGCTCCTACGAGCAGTACTTC
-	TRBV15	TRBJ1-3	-	CATSRTRAGNTIYF	TGTGCCACCAGCAGAACCAGGGCTGGAAACACCATATATTTT
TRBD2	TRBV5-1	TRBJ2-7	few	CASSFSLAGGREQYF	TGCGCCAGCAGCTTCTCTCTAGCGGGAGGGCGTGAGCAGTACTTC
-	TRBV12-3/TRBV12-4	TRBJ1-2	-	CASSGNYGYTF	TGTGCCAGCTCAGGGAACTATGGCTACACCTTC
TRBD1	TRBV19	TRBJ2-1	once	CASSANRGTEQFF	TGTGCCAGTAGTGCAAACAGGGGGACTGAGCAGTTCTTC